One and the same sample provided the 26 T cell receptor beta chains below, sequenced in a study of blood T cell repertoires in COVID-19. The method was immunoSEQ multiplex PCR; TCRdb's version includes in-frame clones alone and lacks a portion of them. The sample consists of around 130,000 clones, 85% to 90% of them appearing once. Sequenced: peripheral blood. The receptors shown here come from a human donor in a cohort sampled during active COVID-19.

The chain is built from TRBV5-6 and TRBJ1-4; no firm D call. The CDR3 has 15 amino acids. V gave up 0 bases and J gave up 6 bases, with 12 bases separating them. Germline lookup yields CDR1 SGHDT and CDR2 YYEEEE. CDR3 nucleotide sequence: TGTGCCAGCAGCTTGGATGGTCGGAGTGATGAAAAACTGTTTTTT. It translates to CASSLDGRSDEKLFF.

This clone was recorded a few times. This rearrangement joins TRBV27 to TRBJ1-2; 9 nucleotides match TRBD1. CDR1 and CDR2 from the germline V gene are MNHEY and SMNVEV (reference sequence). The CDR3 totals 15 residues. The trim removed 5 bases at V and 5 bases at J, leaving 9 bases unmatched. The CDR3, as DNA: TGTGCCAGCAGTCCTAAGTGGACAGGGGATTATGGCTACACCTTC. Amino acid sequence: CASSPKWTGDYGYTF.

The V and J genes are TRBV3-1 (or the pseudogene TRBV3-2) and TRBJ2-1; D is possibly TRBD2 (6 bases). Germline lookup yields CDR1 LGHDT and CDR2 YNNKEL (reference sequence). Trimming removed 4 bases at V and 6 bases at J, with 10 bases between. The CDR3 extends over 13 amino acids. CDR3 DNA: TGTGCCAGCAGCCTACTGGAGGGCAATGAGCAGTTCTTC. Its translation: CASSLLEGNEQFF.

V and J are TRBV28 and TRBJ2-2; tentative D call: TRBD2 (6 bases). The CDR3 runs 13 residues. The germline V gene has CDR1 MDHEN and CDR2 SYDVKM. Trimming stripped 7 bases from V and 3 bases from J, with 9 bases between. As DNA, the CDR3 is TGTGCCAGCAATAGCGGCTACACCGGGGAGCTGTTTTTT. Amino acid sequence: CASNSGYTGELFF.

The rearrangement uses TRBV11-3 and TRBJ2-5; 10 bases fit TRBD2. Looked up from germline, CDR1 is SGHNT and CDR2 is YENEEA. V shed 5 bases and J 5 bases; nucleotides not matched to a gene: 11. CDR3 length: 16 amino acids. As DNA, the CDR3 is TGTGCCAGCAGCCCCTCTCTAGCGGGAGATTGGGAGACCCAGTACTTC. It yields the protein CASSPSLAGDWETQYF.

This chain connects TRBV6-6 to TRBJ1-1; 8 bases match TRBD1. Trimming cost V 4 bases and J 4 bases; bases outside gene matches: 5. Germline V gene data show CDR1 as MNHNY and CDR2 as SVGAGI (reference sequence). The CDR3 spans 14 residues. CDR3 in amino acids: CASSSSDRVTEAFF. The CDR3 region has the DNA TGTGCCAGCAGTTCGTCGGACAGGGTCACTGAAGCTTTCTTT.

The chain combines TRBV6-5 with TRBJ1-1, with D perhaps TRBD1 (5 bases). Germline values: CDR1 MNHEY, CDR2 SVGAGI. There are 14 residues in the CDR3. Trimming pared 5 bases from V and 3 bases from J, leaving 13 bases between. The CDR3 reads CASSPDRQYTEAFF. DNA of the CDR3: TGTGCCAGCAGTCCTGACCGACAGTACACTGAAGCTTTCTTT.

As DNA, the CDR3 is TGTGCCAGCAGTACTAGCGGAGGGCGGGAGACCCAGTACTTC. Protein product: CASSTSGGRETQYF. The gene calls are TRBV5-6 and TRBJ2-5; 8 bases fit TRBD2. CDR1 SGHDT and CDR2 YYEEEE come from the germline V gene. J lost 5 bases, V lost 5 bases, and 8 bases had no gene match. The CDR3 has 14 residues.

The CDR3 coding sequence is TGTGCCAGCAGCCCGGGGGACAGGGCGTATACGCAGTATTTT. Translation: CASSPGDRAYTQYF. The chain recombines TRBV27 with TRBJ2-3, with TRBD1 matching over 9 bases. CDR1 and CDR2 from the germline V gene are MNHEY and SMNVEV (reference sequence). V lost 6 bases, J lost 7 bases, and 8 bases stayed unmatched. This CDR3 is 14 amino acids long.

V and J are TRBV30 and TRBJ1-1; 8 nucleotides agree with TRBD1. V shed 1 base and J 5 bases; nucleotides not matched to a gene: 6. This CDR3 comprises 14 residues. Germline V gives CDR1 GTSNPN, CDR2 SVGIG (reference sequence). CDR3: CAWSATRGQTEAFF. The DNA of the CDR3 is TGTGCCTGGAGTGCCACCAGGGGGCAGACTGAAGCTTTCTTT.

The chain is built from TRBV4-3 and TRBJ2-2; no reliable D call. CDR1 is LGHNA, CDR2 YSLEER, per germline. The CDR3 covers 13 residues. V lost 4 bases, J lost 7 bases, and 10 bases lay in between. The CDR3 here is CASSRGSGGELFF. CDR3 nucleotides: TGCGCCAGCAGCCGCGGATCTGGCGGGGAGCTGTTTTTT.

This clone is a singleton in its sample. This chain connects TRBV5-6 to TRBJ1-5; no reliable D call. CDR1 is SGHDT, CDR2 YYEEEE, per germline. CDR3 length: 15 residues. Trimming cost V 4 bases and J 0 bases, with 11 bases left between them. CDR3 sequence reads: CASSEGAGSNQPQHF. CDR3 bases: TGTGCCAGCAGCGAGGGAGCCGGTAGCAATCAGCCCCAGCATTTT.

This chain joins TRBV27 and TRBJ1-2; 8 bases are a match to TRBD1. J was trimmed by 7 bases and V by 5 bases; bases with no gene match: 6. The CDR3 extends over 13 amino acids. Germline assignment: CDR1 MNHEY and CDR2 SMNVEV (reference sequence). CDR3 DNA: TGTGCCAGCAGTCAGGGGGCGGAGGGTGGCTACACCTTC. It specifies CASSQGAEGGYTF.

The gene calls are TRBV11-2 and TRBJ2-5; 14 bases map to TRBD2. The germline CDR1 and CDR2 sequences are SGHAT and FQNNGV. There are 17 residues in the CDR3. The junction had 7 bases not matched to a gene; V was cut back by 5 bases and J by 2 bases. The CDR3 here is CASSKGTSGGIQETQYF. CDR3 nucleotides: TGTGCCAGCAGCAAGGGGACTAGCGGGGGAATTCAAGAGACCCAGTACTTC.

Many counts were recorded for this clone. V gene TRBV6-6 combines with J gene TRBJ2-1, with 7 bases lining up with TRBD2. The CDR3 loop spans 14 amino acids. V trimming: 7 bases; J trimming: 7 bases; junction bases outside the gene matches: 10. Germline V gene lookup returns CDR1 MNHNY and CDR2 SVGAGI (reference sequence). CDR3 DNA: TGTGCCAGCACGGAAGGGACTACATCGAATGAGCAGTTCTTC. It translates to CASTEGTTSNEQFF.

The chain links TRBV7-6 to TRBJ2-1; 7 bases line up with TRBD2. The CDR3 has 16 amino acids. V shed 5 bases, J shed 5 bases, and the junction held 12 bases outside the gene matches. Germline values: CDR1 SGHVS, CDR2 FNYEAQ. The CDR3 loop reads CASSGGVGTLNNEQFF. The DNA for the CDR3 is TGTGCCAGCAGCGGGGGGGTGGGGACCTTAAACAATGAGCAGTTCTTC. Full variable domain (remainder filled in from reference TRBV7-6 and TRBJ2-1): GAGVSQSPRYKVTKRGQDVALRCDPISGHVSLYWYRQALGQGPEFLTYFNYEAQQDKSGLPNDRFSAERPEGSISTLTIQRTEQRDSAMYRCASSGGVGTLNNEQFFGPGTRLTVL.

The chain employs TRBV19 and TRBJ1-2; no reliable D call. Germline V gives CDR1 LNHDA, CDR2 SQIVND (reference sequence). The CDR3 is made up of 13 amino acids. Trimming stripped 2 bases from V and 8 bases from J, with 12 bases between. The CDR3 bases are TGTGCCAGTAGTATATATGCCGAGGCAGGCTACACCTTC. Translation: CASSIYAEAGYTF.

The chain couples TRBV6-2 or TRBV6-3 to TRBJ2-2; D is undetermined. The CDR3 length is 14 residues. The ends were cut back, 3 bases at V and 5 bases at J, with 10 bases in the middle. Germline CDR1 reads MNHEY; CDR2 reads SVGEGT. Here the CDR3 reads CASSYSLYTGELFF. CDR3 coding DNA: TGTGCCAGCAGTTATAGTTTGTATACCGGGGAGCTGTTTTTT.

This chain joins TRBV11-3 and TRBJ1-1; D is uncertain. The CDR3 spans 14 residues. V was cut by 3 bases and J by 0 bases, with 8 bases left in between. Germline CDR1 reads SGHNT; CDR2 reads YENEEA. The CDR3: CASSFQAMNTEAFF. CDR3 in DNA: TGTGCCAGCAGCTTTCAAGCCATGAACACTGAAGCTTTCTTT.

In its sample, this clone was seen once. The chain is built from TRBV5-1 and TRBJ1-4; weak D call: TRBD1 (5 bases). CDR3 length: 15 amino acids. Germline CDR1 is SGHRS and CDR2 is YFSETQ. The germline V and J ends were trimmed by 0 bases and 1 base, with 7 bases remaining between them. CDR3 region: CASSLETGTNEKLFF. DNA of the CDR3: TGCGCCAGCAGCTTGGAAACAGGAACTAATGAAAAACTGTTTTTT.

The chain combines TRBV11-2 with TRBJ2-5; D unclear. Germline CDR1 and CDR2: SGHAT and FQNNGV. The CDR3 runs to 12 residues. The V gene lost 1 base and the J gene lost 6 bases, with 6 bases spanning the gap. The CDR3 loop reads CASSLGIKTQYF. Here the CDR3 DNA reads TGTGCCAGCAGCTTAGGTATTAAGACCCAGTACTTC.

The rearrangement links TRBV5-1 to TRBJ1-1; 8 bases align to TRBD1. CDR1 is SGHRS, CDR2 YFSETQ, per germline. CDR3 length: 15 amino acids. V dropped 0 bases and J dropped 6; count of bases not matched to a gene: 7. This CDR3 is CASSLVARGLSEAFF. In DNA form, the CDR3 reads TGCGCCAGCAGCTTGGTAGCCAGGGGGCTATCTGAAGCTTTCTTT.

The V gene is TRBV6-5, the J gene TRBJ1-1; D is possibly TRBD1 (5 bases). This CDR3 contains 15 residues. Germline V lookup: CDR1 MNHEY, CDR2 SVGAGI. Between the trimmed V and J ends, which lost 8 bases and 0 bases, there was a span of 16 bases. The CDR3 DNA reads TGTGCCAGCTTCTCGGGGGGGACGGTGAACACTGAAGCTTTCTTT. It specifies CASFSGGTVNTEAFF.

CDR3 region: CASSVELSNEKLFF. The CDR3 nucleotides read TGTGCCAGCAGCGTAGAACTCTCTAATGAAAAACTGTTTTTT. The chain links TRBV9 to TRBJ1-4; no clear D gene. In germline, CDR1 is SGDLS, CDR2 YYNGEE. V was trimmed by 0 bases and J by 3 bases, leaving 6 bases between them. The CDR3 runs to 14 residues.

V and J are TRBV13 and TRBJ2-7; 9 bases are shared with TRBD2. This CDR3 spans 15 amino acids. V shed 5 bases, J shed 3 bases, and the junction held 8 bases outside the gene matches. Looked up from germline, CDR1 is PRHDT and CDR2 is FYEKMQ (reference sequence). CDR3 amino acids: CASSPRASGDYEQYV. The CDR3 DNA is TGTGCCAGCAGCCCCAGGGCTAGCGGGGACTACGAGCAGTACGTC.

The V and J genes are TRBV7-2 and TRBJ1-6, with 7 bases lining up with TRBD1. J was trimmed by 0 bases and V by 5 bases; bases with no gene match: 7. Germline CDR1 is SGHTA and CDR2 is FQGNSA. The CDR3 has 17 residues. CDR3 loop: CASSRGQLSSYNSPLHF. CDR3 in DNA: TGTGCCAGCAGCCGGGGACAGCTAAGCTCCTATAATTCACCCCTCCACTTT.